The next 16 T cell receptor beta chains were all read from a single sample in a study of T cell clusters in autoimmune cytopenias. TRB amplification used approximately 0.25 ug of peripheral blood genomic DNA. TRB rearrangements were amplified by touch-down multiplex PCR with mixed TRB-A/B primers. Using the multiplex PCR reads, TCRdb records one entry per CDR3 protein without DNA. The table lists fewer than 3,500 distinct CDR3 sequences. Material for sequencing was peripheral blood. These receptor sequences come from a human donor with an autoimmune cytopenia or autoimmune hepatitis (not recorded which).

This clonotype ranks as medium-sized in terms of frequency. The chain links TRBV12-3 or TRBV12-4 to TRBJ1-1. There are 12 residues in the CDR3. CDR3 sequence reads: CASSLRTAGAFF.

This clonotype counts as medium-sized by frequency. The chain combines TRBV27 with TRBJ1-1. This CDR3 is 14 amino acids long. The germline gives CDR1 MNHEY, CDR2 SMNVEV (reference sequence). CDR3 in amino acids: CASSSGIMNTEAFF.

This clonotype is deemed medium-sized by its frequency. The chain links TRBV19 to TRBJ1-2; TCRdb selects TRBD1, and the lack of DNA leaves this call unchecked. There are 16 residues in the CDR3. Germline V gene data show CDR1 as LNHDA and CDR2 as SQIVND (reference sequence). CDR3 residues: CASSSGTELSNYGYTF.

This clonotype is classed as medium-sized by frequency. The V call is TRBV6-2 or TRBV6-3, the J call TRBJ2-7; without DNA, the TCRdb call of TRBD1 cannot be checked. The CDR3 loop spans 13 amino acids. Germline values: CDR1 MNHEY, CDR2 SVGEGT. The CDR3 is CASGPDTFYEQYF.

Measured by frequency, this clonotype is medium-sized. V and J are TRBV13 and TRBJ2-3; checking the TCRdb D call of TRBD2 is not possible without DNA. CDR3 size: 16 residues. Germline V gene data show CDR1 as PRHDT and CDR2 as FYEKMQ (reference sequence). This CDR3 is CASSAPGTSGGWGQYF.

This chain joins TRBV18 and TRBJ2-1; TCRdb designates TRBD1, a call that cannot be tested without DNA. Per the germline V gene, CDR1 is KGHSH and CDR2 is LQKENI. The CDR3 sequence is 15 residues long. CDR3 loop: CASSRLGDGRNEQFF. Full variable domain (remainder filled in from reference TRBV18 and TRBJ2-1): NAGVMQNPRHLVRRRGQEARLRCSPMKGHSHVYWYRQLPEEGLKFMVYLQKENIIDESGMPKERFSAEFPKEGPSILRIQQVVRGDSAAYFCASSRLGDGRNEQFFGPGTRLTVL.

The chain combines TRBV30 with TRBJ1-5; TCRdb indicates TRBD1, and absent DNA this call remains unverified. CDR3 length: 13 residues. Germline V gene sequence: CDR1 GTSNPN, CDR2 SVGIG (reference sequence). CDR3: CAWSRIRGQPQHF.

The V call is TRBV24-1, the J call TRBJ2-7; the TCRdb call, TRBD1, lacks DNA for checking. The CDR3 runs 15 residues. Germline CDR1 and CDR2: KGHDR and SFDVKD. CDR3: CATSDRPGQGSEQYF.

The V call is TRBV20-1, the J call TRBJ1-4. Germline assignment: CDR1 DFQATT and CDR2 SNEGSKA (reference sequence). This CDR3 comprises 15 residues. The CDR3 loop is CSARGGRGFSRKLFF.

Judged by frequency, this clonotype is medium-sized (0.01 to 0.1%). The genes are TRBV27 and TRBJ2-2; absent DNA, TCRdb's TRBD1 call cannot be checked. CDR3 length: 14 amino acids. Germline V gene sequence: CDR1 MNHEY, CDR2 SMNVEV (reference sequence). CDR3 loop: CASTRGQNTGELFF.

This clonotype is called medium-sized based on its frequency. The chain is built from TRBV19 and TRBJ1-5; no DNA is available, so the TRBD1 call from TCRdb remains unchecked. CDR3 length: 15 amino acids. Per germline, CDR1 LNHDA and CDR2 SQIVND (reference sequence). The CDR3: CASSILQGTNQPQHF.

This chain joins TRBV28 and TRBJ1-2. This CDR3 comprises 13 residues. Germline-derived CDR1 and CDR2 are MDHEN and SYDVKM. The CDR3 loop reads CASSLGTAYGYTF.

The chain has TRBV6-1 and TRBJ2-7; there is no DNA to check the TCRdb D call of TRBD1. Germline loops: CDR1 MNHNS, CDR2 SASEGT. This CDR3 has 15 residues. The CDR3: CASSEGQGAFYEQYF.

The chain is built from TRBV7-9 and TRBJ2-3; TCRdb calls TRBD1, which cannot be checked without DNA. The CDR3 has 16 residues. CDR1 and CDR2 (germline): SEHNR, FQNEAQ (reference sequence). The CDR3 sequence: CASSPSSAGTTDTQYF.

This clonotype is classed as medium-sized by frequency. The chain combines TRBV13 with TRBJ2-2; TCRdb returns TRBD2, unconfirmable since there is no DNA. Germline lookup yields CDR1 PRHDT and CDR2 FYEKMQ (reference sequence). This CDR3 contains 18 residues. CDR3 sequence reads: CASSLPSGAGGNTGELFF.

The chain uses TRBV7-9 and TRBJ2-1; TCRdb reports TRBD1, a call that lacks DNA to check it against. CDR1 is SEHNR, CDR2 FQNEAQ, per germline (reference sequence). The CDR3 covers 15 residues. CDR3 amino acids: CASSTDRVLINEQFF.